Each of the 8 T cell receptor beta chains below was sequenced from the same sample in a study of cytomegalovirus exposure and HLA in healthy donors. The PCR made use of 60 Vbeta and 13 Jbeta primers. Clones were read by immunoSEQ multiplex PCR, and TCRdb kept only the in-frame ones, dropping some. Of 100,000 to 150,000 clones in the sample, about 76% were seen once. Sequenced input: PBMCs. These TCRs come from a man between 60 and 70 years old in good health and CMV-seropositive.

The chain is built from TRBV18 and TRBJ2-7, with a possible D match to TRBD1 (5 bases). V dropped 3 bases and J dropped 5 bases, with 17 bases sitting between them. CDR1 is KGHSH, CDR2 LQKENI, per germline. The CDR3 has 15 residues. This chain's CDR3 is CASSPTLAQGDEQYF. The CDR3 coding sequence is TGTGCCAGCTCACCGACATTAGCACAAGGGGACGAGCAGTACTTC.

The genes are TRBV6-5 and TRBJ2-7, with a tentative D call TRBD2 (6 bases). V was clipped by 7 bases and J by 2 bases, with 12 bases between them. The CDR3 is made up of 13 amino acids. Per the germline V gene, CDR1 is MNHEY and CDR2 is SVGAGI. This CDR3 reads CASKEGGPYEQYF. The DNA of the CDR3 is TGTGCCAGCAAGGAGGGTGGTCCCTACGAGCAGTACTTC.

This chain connects TRBV5-1 to TRBJ1-2, with D perhaps TRBD1 (5 bases). The CDR3 has 14 amino acids. V lost 1 base, J lost 3 bases, and 10 bases lay in between. Germline lookup yields CDR1 SGHRS and CDR2 YFSETQ. The DNA for the CDR3 is TGCGCCAGCAGCTTGAGTCCAGGGCACTATGGCTACACCTTC. It yields the protein CASSLSPGHYGYTF.

The V gene is TRBV10-3, the J gene TRBJ2-5; 7 nucleotides agree with TRBD2. Trimming took 3 bases from V and 5 from J; bases not matched to a gene: 6. This CDR3 spans 14 amino acids. Germline CDR1 ENHRY, CDR2 SYGVKD. The CDR3: CAISDMGGRETQYF. CDR3 coding DNA: TGTGCCATCAGTGATATGGGAGGGCGGGAGACCCAGTACTTC.

The chain couples TRBV27 to TRBJ2-1, with D perhaps matching TRBD2 (7 bases). Germline loops: CDR1 MNHEY, CDR2 SMNVEV (reference sequence). This CDR3 comprises 16 residues. V was trimmed by 6 bases and J by 9 bases, leaving 24 bases between them. The CDR3 nucleotides read TGTGCCAGCAGGCTTGGGGGGGCTGTCCAGGATGTTGAGCAGTTCTTC. The encoded protein is CASRLGGAVQDVEQFF.

The table lists this clone with a few counts. The V gene is TRBV7-3, the J gene TRBJ1-6, with 7 bases identical to TRBD1. The CDR3 has 15 residues. Losses at the gene ends were 5 bases for V and 8 bases for J; bases not matched to a gene: 9. The germline V gene has CDR1 SGHTA and CDR2 FQGTGA. The CDR3: CASSARQGGDSPLHF. CDR3 DNA sequence: TGTGCCAGCAGCGCCCGACAGGGCGGCGATTCACCCCTCCACTTT.

This clone has only a few counts. The chain carries TRBV13 and TRBJ2-3; 7 bases map to TRBD2. The CDR3 sequence is 12 residues long. Trimming cost V 5 bases and J 6 bases; bases outside gene matches: 2. Per the germline V gene, CDR1 is PRHDT and CDR2 is FYEKMQ (reference sequence). The CDR3 is CASSTGGDTQYF. CDR3 DNA: TGTGCCAGCAGCACCGGGGGGGATACGCAGTATTTT.

The rearrangement joins TRBV30 to TRBJ1-5; D is undetermined. The ends were cut back, 1 base at V and 3 bases at J, with 7 bases in the middle. CDR1 and CDR2 from the germline V gene are GTSNPN and SVGIG (reference sequence). The CDR3 extends over 13 amino acids. The CDR3 loop reads CAWSAGPNQPQHF. The CDR3 DNA reads TGTGCCTGGAGTGCAGGCCCCAATCAGCCCCAGCATTTT.